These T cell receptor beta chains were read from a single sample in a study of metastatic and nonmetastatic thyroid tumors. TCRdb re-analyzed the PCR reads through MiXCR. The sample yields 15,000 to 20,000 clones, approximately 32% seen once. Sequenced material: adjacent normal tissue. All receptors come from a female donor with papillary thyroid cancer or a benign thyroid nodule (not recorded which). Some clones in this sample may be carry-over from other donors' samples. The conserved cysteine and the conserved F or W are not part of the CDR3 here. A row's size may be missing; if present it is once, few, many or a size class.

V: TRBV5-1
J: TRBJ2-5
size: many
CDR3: ASSPASGETQY

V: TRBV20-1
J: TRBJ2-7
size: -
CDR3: SARRPSGRNEQY

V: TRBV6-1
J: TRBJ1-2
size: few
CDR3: ASSPTQGSFNYGYT

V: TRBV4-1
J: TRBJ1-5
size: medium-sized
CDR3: ASSQTGRPREPQH

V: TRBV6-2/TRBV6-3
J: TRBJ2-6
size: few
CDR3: ASRERGASGANVLT

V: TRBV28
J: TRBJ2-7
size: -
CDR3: SSSPWAGGAYEQY

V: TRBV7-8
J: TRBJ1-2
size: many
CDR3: ASSLAGRANYGYT

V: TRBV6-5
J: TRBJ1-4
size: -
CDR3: ASSYSLGTGEKLF

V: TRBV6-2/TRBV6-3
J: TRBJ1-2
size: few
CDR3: ASRPGTGSNYGYT

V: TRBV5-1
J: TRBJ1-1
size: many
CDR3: ASSISTGMDTEAF

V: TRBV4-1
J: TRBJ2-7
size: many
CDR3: ASSQAAGGMSYEQY

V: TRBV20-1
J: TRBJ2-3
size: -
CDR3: SGYETDTQY

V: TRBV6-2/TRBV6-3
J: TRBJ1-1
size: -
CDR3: ASSRGTVAHTEAF

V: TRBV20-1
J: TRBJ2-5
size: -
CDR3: SALRRGALETQY

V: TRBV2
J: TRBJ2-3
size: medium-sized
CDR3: ASRRLAGGLEDTQY

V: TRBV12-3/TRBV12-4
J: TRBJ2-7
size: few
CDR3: ASSTQTDTYEQY

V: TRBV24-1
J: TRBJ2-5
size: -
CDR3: ATSDRTGLQETQY

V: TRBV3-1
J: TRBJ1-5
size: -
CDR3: ASSLGDSHNQPQH

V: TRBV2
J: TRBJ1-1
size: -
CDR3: ASREGSQSEAF

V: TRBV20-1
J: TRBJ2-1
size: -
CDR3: SARASGGSISYNEQF

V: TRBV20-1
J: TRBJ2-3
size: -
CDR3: SAETSGSTDTQY

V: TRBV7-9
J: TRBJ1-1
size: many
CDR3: ASSLVRGANTEAF

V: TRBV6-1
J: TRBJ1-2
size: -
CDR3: ASSEGGGGGYYGYT

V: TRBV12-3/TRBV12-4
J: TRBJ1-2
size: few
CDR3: ASSFKDRAKGYT

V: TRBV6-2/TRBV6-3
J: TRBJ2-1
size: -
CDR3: ASSYGGEGYNEQF

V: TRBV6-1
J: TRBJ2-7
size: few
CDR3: ASSGTSGSYEQY

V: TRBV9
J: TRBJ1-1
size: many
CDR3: ASSIQGEGTEAF

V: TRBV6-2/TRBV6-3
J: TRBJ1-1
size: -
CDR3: ASTPYAARGEAF

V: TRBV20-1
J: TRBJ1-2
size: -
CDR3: SASTQGSNYGYT